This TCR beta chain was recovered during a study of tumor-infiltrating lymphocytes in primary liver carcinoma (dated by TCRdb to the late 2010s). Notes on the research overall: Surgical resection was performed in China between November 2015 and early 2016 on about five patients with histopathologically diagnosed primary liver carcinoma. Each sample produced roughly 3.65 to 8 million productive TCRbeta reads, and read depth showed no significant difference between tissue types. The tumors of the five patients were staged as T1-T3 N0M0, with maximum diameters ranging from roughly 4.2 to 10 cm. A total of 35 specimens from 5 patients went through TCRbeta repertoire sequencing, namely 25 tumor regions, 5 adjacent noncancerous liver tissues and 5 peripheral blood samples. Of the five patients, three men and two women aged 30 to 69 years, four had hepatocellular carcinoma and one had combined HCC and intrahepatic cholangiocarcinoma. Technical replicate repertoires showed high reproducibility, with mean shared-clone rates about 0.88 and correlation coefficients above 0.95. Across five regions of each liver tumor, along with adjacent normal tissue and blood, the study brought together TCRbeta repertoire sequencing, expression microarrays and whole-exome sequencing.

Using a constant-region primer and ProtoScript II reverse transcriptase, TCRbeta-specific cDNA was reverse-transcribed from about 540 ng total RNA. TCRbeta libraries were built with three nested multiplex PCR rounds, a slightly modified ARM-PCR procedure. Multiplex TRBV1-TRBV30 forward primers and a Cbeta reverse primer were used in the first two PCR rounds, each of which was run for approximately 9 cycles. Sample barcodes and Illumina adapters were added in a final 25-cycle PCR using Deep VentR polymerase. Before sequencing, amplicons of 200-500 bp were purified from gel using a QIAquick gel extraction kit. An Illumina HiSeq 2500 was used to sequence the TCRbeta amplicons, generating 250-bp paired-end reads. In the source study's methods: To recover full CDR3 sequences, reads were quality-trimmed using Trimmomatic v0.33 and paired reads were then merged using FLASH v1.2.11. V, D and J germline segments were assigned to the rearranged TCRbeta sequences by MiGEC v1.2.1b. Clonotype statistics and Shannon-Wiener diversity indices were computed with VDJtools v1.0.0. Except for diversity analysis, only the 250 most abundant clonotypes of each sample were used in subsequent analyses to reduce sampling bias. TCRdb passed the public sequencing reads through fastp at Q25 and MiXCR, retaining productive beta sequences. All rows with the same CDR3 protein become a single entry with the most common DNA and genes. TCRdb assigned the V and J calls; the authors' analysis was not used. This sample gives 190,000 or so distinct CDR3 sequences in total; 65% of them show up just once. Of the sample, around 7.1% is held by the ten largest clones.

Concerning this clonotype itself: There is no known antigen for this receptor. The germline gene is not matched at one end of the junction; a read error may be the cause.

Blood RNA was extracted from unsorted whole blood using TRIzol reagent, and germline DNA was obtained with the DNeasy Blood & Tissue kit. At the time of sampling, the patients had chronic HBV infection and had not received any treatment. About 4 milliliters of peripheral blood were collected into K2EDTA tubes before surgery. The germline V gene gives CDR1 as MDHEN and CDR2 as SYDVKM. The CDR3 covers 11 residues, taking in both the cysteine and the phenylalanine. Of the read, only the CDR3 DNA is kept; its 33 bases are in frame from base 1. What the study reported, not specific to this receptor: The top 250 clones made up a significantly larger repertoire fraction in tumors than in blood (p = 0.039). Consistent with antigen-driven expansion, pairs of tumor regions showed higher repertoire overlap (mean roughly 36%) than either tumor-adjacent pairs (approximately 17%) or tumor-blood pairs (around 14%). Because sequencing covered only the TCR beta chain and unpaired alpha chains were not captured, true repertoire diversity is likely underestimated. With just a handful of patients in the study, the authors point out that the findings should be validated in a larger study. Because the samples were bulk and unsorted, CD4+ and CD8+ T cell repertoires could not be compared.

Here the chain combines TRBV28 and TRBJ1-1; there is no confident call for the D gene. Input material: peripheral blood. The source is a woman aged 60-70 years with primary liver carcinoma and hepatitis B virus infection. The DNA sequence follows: TGTGCCAGCAGTTTGAGCGCTGAAGCTTTATTT. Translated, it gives CASSLSAEALF.